The T cell receptor beta chain under discussion was sequenced for a study of blood T cell repertoires in COVID-19 (TCRdb year 2020). Describing the broader study: Collaborator samples came from the United States, Italy and Spain and covered acute and convalescent phases of COVID-19. The sample metadata nearly always contained a de-identified subject ID, COVID-19 status, age in years and sex. The dataset comprised deeply sampled blood TCRbeta repertoires from subjects exposed to, actively infected with, or recovered from COVID-19. The repertoires were released in a freely available public database meant as a resource for research on the immune response to SARS-CoV-2. The samples were drawn from the first 160 participants of the ongoing ImmuneRACE study and from 950 to 1,500 subjects provided by 6 global collaborators. The material from the prospective study consisted of cDNA or gDNA derived from T cells, B-cell-depleted T cells, or PBMCs. Where HLA class I and class II types were available, the types were taken from metadata supplied by the sample provider, not from assay-based typing.

In regard to this clone: This clone's antigen is unknown. It has no much larger one-base neighbor in the sample; base qualities were not kept.

General study outcomes and caveats: The quantity of clinical and demographic metadata differed by source and by participant and was supplied without curation.

Whole blood was collected in K2EDTA tubes by collaborating institutions according to the institutions' own protocols. Collaborator samples were shipped for TCRbeta analysis as frozen whole blood, isolated PBMCs, or DNA extracted from either sample type. CDR1 and CDR2, looked up from the germline V gene, are SGHRS and YFSETQ. From cysteine to phenylalanine, the CDR3 is 14 amino acids long. The entry retains the CDR3 DNA only, 42 bases that are in frame from base 1. V loses 0 bases, J loses 4 bases, and the germline ends lie 10 bases apart. TCRbeta CDR3 regions were amplified from genomic DNA using the immunoSEQ Assay, a bias-controlled multiplex PCR. From the authors' description of their analysis: The number of nucleated cells in each sample was estimated from the amplification of reference gene primers within the assay. Sequence reads were collapsed and filtered to measure the absolute abundance of every unique TCRbeta CDR3 rearrangement. For each sample, productive Simpson clonality was calculated by taking the square root of Simpson's diversity index across productive rearrangements. The immuneACCESS repertoire file appears here via TCRdb, limited to in-frame rearrangements. These files lack a portion of the clones; in checked studies, under half of the deficit traces to unresolved V genes, and the cause of the others is not known. D and trimming come from the DNA, and the V and J calls and clone size come from that table. The sample table holds roughly 79,000 clones, of which approximately 90% were seen once. The ten largest clones capture 5% to 7.5% of the sample.

The sequenced material came from peripheral blood. This sequence was found in a woman aged 50 to 60 with acute or convalescent COVID-19. This chain is built from TRBV5-1 and TRBJ1-2; the D gene is not confidently resolved. The CDR3 region reads CASSLDAWAYGYTF. DNA sequence: TGCGCCAGCAGCTTGGATGCCTGGGCCTATGGCTACACCTTC. Extended through the reference TRBV5-1 and TRBJ1-2 proteins, this CDR3 yields the full variable domain: KAGVTQTPRYLIKTRGQQVTLSCSPISGHRSVSWYQQTPGQGLQFLFEYFSETQRNKGNFPGRFSGRQFSNSRSEMNVSTLELGDSALYLCASSLDAWAYGYTFGSGTRLTVV.